The present entry profiles one T cell receptor (beta chain) with its context. Its antigen is as yet unknown. Use of 60 Vbeta and 13 Jbeta primers characterized the PCR. Using immunoSEQ multiplex PCR, the repertoire was profiled, and TCRdb retains in-frame clones only, with some absent. The sample includes some 170,000 clones, about four fifths seen only once; the top ten take around 10%. The data were taken from a study of cytomegalovirus exposure and HLA in healthy donors. Study as a whole: A previous analysis identified 117 million unique TCR beta sequences derived from around 180 million T cells. General study points: Across donors, presence/absence analyses took sequencing depth to be roughly uniform. Indistinguishability led to the exclusion of some V segments, TRBV6-2 and TRBV6-3 included.

Between the trimmed V and J ends, which lost 1 base and 6 bases, there was a span of 15 bases. The CDR3 totals 15 residues. Germline loops: CDR1 SEHNR, CDR2 FQNEAQ (reference sequence). The sequenced sample was PBMCs. V and J are TRBV7-9 and TRBJ1-2; TRBD1 might be the D (6 bases). This sequence originates from a man in his fifties or sixties in good health and CMV-seropositive. The CDR3 loop reads CASSLVGGGKDGYTF. CDR3 DNA sequence: TGTGCCAGCAGCTTAGTGGGGGGGGGCAAGGATGGCTACACCTTC. Complete variable domain (other parts from reference TRBV7-9 and TRBJ1-2): DTGVSQNPRHKITKRGQNVTFRCDPISEHNRLYWYRQTLGQGPEFLTYFQNEAQLEKSRLLSDRFSAERPKGSFSTLEIQRTEQGDSAMYLCASSLVGGGKDGYTFGSGTRLTVV.